This T cell receptor beta chain appears in the sequencing data of a study of cytomegalovirus exposure and HLA in healthy donors (dated by TCRdb to 2016 to 2017). Broadly, across the study: According to an earlier analysis of 450 to 650 of the donors, 150 million to 200 million T cells yielded over 100 million unique TCR beta sequences and around 300 Gb of sequence data. Roughly 5 DR-DQ haplotypes were handled as single units for association and clustering, since linkage in the cohort was strong. Genome-wide SNP genotypes for about 60% of the roughly 700 donors were used in a later genetic analysis, which treated that subset as a discovery cohort. HLA typing covered class I and class II loci at four-digit resolution. The genetic ancestry cluster associated with self-reported Caucasian donors included 81% of the 398 genotyped donors. Donor age, sex, ethnicity and CMV serostatus were compiled alongside the repertoire data. An earlier analysis of 500 to 650 of the donors applied high-throughput TCR beta sequencing to assess whether each TCR beta V gene segment acted as functional or pseudogenic. Besides the first cohort of approximately 670 subjects, a separate validation cohort made up of roughly 120 different subjects was used. Among 350 to 400 genotyped donors of the cohort, an average of about 240,000 unique TCR beta nucleotide sequences were sequenced per donor, roughly a sixth of them non-productive. The study aimed to test whether signatures of past pathogen exposure could be identified by cataloging public T cell receptors. Every repertoire in the discovery cohort had been generated on one and the same sequencing platform. An early release covering roughly 600 HLA-typed donors comprised 250 to 350 gigabases of sequencing data and approximately 80 million unique TCR sequences. Rather than drawing on any new phenotypic data, the later analysis identified candidate immune exposures from TCR beta sequences and the way those sequences occurred across donors. To study patterns of TCR occurrence, a later analysis re-analyzed previously published TCR beta repertoires from under 750 donors and added high-resolution HLA genotyping. The study used immunosequencing to profile the T cell repertoires of several hundred subjects and linked those repertoires to cytomegalovirus serostatus. To predict cytomegalovirus infection status, the study brought together high-throughput TCR immunosequencing, statistical association of individual TCRs with disease status, and machine learning. The number of donors typed differed by locus, with about 629-630 for A, B, C, DRB1 and DQB1, around 520 for DQA1, some 570 for DPA1, and some 450 for DPB1. What the study reported, not specific to this receptor: A later analysis found that HLA-associated TCR beta chains were more clonally expanded and had lower generation probabilities than equally common non-associated chains. Correlated functional status among segregating V segments might reflect linkage disequilibrium, but an unknown experimental factor could not be ruled out. An earlier analysis of around 600 of the donors showed that most TCR beta V segments appeared in productive rearrangements either about 87% or about 30% of the time, which broadly matched IMGT annotations. The classifier was reported to diagnose cytomegalovirus status with high specificity and sensitivity in both the original cohort and the validation cohort. Because some donors lacked HLA typing at each locus, the association tests relied only on the typed subset. Most TCR sequences were seen in very few donors, while some public TCRs were found in many individuals. The study gave a list of 150 to 200 TCR beta chains associated with cytomegalovirus. In a later genetic analysis, fewer N-insertions in productive TCRs were reported among donors in an Asian-associated ancestry cluster than the approximately 630-donor mean. A later analysis reported that several top co-occurrence clusters appeared linked to parvovirus B19, influenza, CMV and Epstein-Barr virus. A cluster of highly shared sequence variants was judged likely to represent a technical artifact of the sequencing pipeline. In a later analysis, most CMV-associated TCR beta chains were found to appear HLA-restricted, with HLA associations seemingly driven largely by CMV exposure. At a false discovery rate of 0.05, a later analysis linked some 17,000 TCR beta sequences to specific HLA alleles. Because counts were too low, around 17 rarely observed V segments, including chromosome 9 orphons, were left out of the earlier analysis of about 620 of the donors. In a later analysis, the rate of TCR association differed among HLA loci, with DRB1 alleles having the most associated TCRs and HLA-C alleles having the fewest. CMV serostatus was the only immune exposure information available for the cohort. The authors suggested that the approach could potentially be generalized to other disease states and immunological phenotypes. Assigning TCR associations to individual alleles was difficult when HLA alleles, especially DR and DQ, strongly co-occurred. A few of the identified cytomegalovirus-associated TCR beta chains were confirmed in vitro to be specific for cytomegalovirus antigens. An association between a missense DCLRE1C variant and V-gene and J-gene trimming of TCR beta chains was found in a later genetic analysis and replicated in an independent cohort. The presence/absence analyses assumed that sequencing depth was roughly uniform across donors, and that assumption may not be true. Because the 87-base-pair reads could not distinguish some IMGT-functional V segments, including TRBV6-2 and TRBV6-3, those segments were excluded. A further reported finding was that TCR beta sequences accurately predicted the HLA-A and HLA-B alleles for most subjects in the first cohort. In this cohort, only TCR beta chains were sequenced, and detectable features were limited by the absence of alpha or paired-chain data.

Library prep was done by the immunoSEQ multiplex PCR assay. A mixture of 60 forward primers for TCR Vbeta segments and 13 reverse primers for TCR Jbeta segments was used in the multiplex PCR. The CDR3 region of rearranged TCR beta genes was amplified from genomic DNA with a multiplex PCR assay. Amplified TCR beta libraries were sequenced as 87-base-pair reads on the Illumina HiSeq System. Under the source paper's analysis protocol: A later analysis tallied roughly 78 million unique TCR beta chains across the 700 or so repertoires, and approximately 12 million of those chains were shared by two or more donors. Raw reads were error-corrected and collapsed into unique sequences with a nearest-neighbor algorithm that merged closely related sequences to remove PCR and sequencing errors. CDR3 sequences were aligned to IMGT reference sequences to assign V, D and J gene segments. For a sequence to be retained, a match of at least six nucleotides was required to both a V gene segment and a J gene segment. Rearrangements were classified as productive when the CDR3 lacked stop codons and remained in frame with V and J, and all other rearrangements were classified as non-productive. Following IMGT convention, CDR3 was defined as the stretch from the second conserved V-encoded cysteine up to the conserved J-encoded phenylalanine. The earlier analysis of 587 of the donors excluded sequences that lacked an unambiguous match to a single V gene segment. In an earlier analysis of about 590 of the donors, a V segment was called functional when productive rearrangements were above 56.7%, and segregating when the standard deviation between donors exceeded 5%. A statistical classification framework was built for diagnosing cytomegalovirus status from the catalog of TCR beta chain sequences. In a later analysis, TCR nucleotide sequences were compared against IMGT/GENE-DB human TR gene sequences so that V and J genes could be assigned. The TCRdist pipeline was used in a later analysis to assign CDR3 sequences and most-parsimonious VDJ recombination scenarios. In a later analysis, each TCR beta chain was defined by its CDR3 amino acid sequence together with its V-gene family, and reads lacking a unique V-gene family were excluded. As a way to deal with suspected cross-contamination and a sequencing artifact, a later analysis dropped 640 or so nucleotide sequences that were highly shared and had low generation probability. In a later analysis, a clonal expansion index for each public chain was calculated from normalized within-repertoire ranks of inferred template counts. In a later analysis, generation probabilities were computed with a VDJ recombination model fitted to out-of-frame rearrangements, and the resulting probabilities were checked against IGoR. Hypergeometric tests were used in a later analysis to score TCR-TCR, TCR-HLA and TCR-CMV co-occurrence, with a repertoire-size bias correction applied to the TCR pairs. False discovery rates were estimated in a later analysis by permuting HLA or CMV assignments 20 times. A later analysis grouped co-occurring TCRs with DBSCAN, adding TCRdist sequence similarity when clustering within HLA-allele-positive subsets. Repertoires with fewer than 30,000 or more than 120,000 public chains, plus five repertoires with anomalous nucleotide sharing, were excluded from co-occurrence clustering. TCRdb re-hosts the immuneACCESS table, in-frame sequences only. Its copies lack some clones; in the studies checked, an unresolved V gene accounts for under half of them, and the cause for the rest is not known. For V, J and clone size, that table is used; D and trimming come from the DNA. In this sample the table shows some 41,000 clones, roughly half of which occur a single time. 5% to 6.5% of the sample comes from the top ten.

The CDR3 holds 16 amino acids from the cysteine to the phenylalanine. Only CDR3 DNA is held: 48 bases, read in frame from base 1. According to the germline V gene, CDR1 reads ENHRY and CDR2 reads SYGVKD. The junction carries 20 bases between V and J, which are trimmed by 6 bases and 3 bases respectively. The cohort comprised fewer than 750 healthy bone marrow donors. Cohort members were all nominally healthy when sampled, although unrecorded immune exposures were likely present. The donor tested CMV seronegative, placing the donor among the 352 seronegative members of the cohort. A peripheral blood sample was provided by each donor, and peripheral blood mononuclear cells were used for TCR beta sequencing. The Qiagen DNeasy Blood Extraction Kit was used to extract genomic DNA from the blood cell samples. In regard to this clone: What antigen it recognizes has not been identified. The sample holds no much larger clone one base away, and base qualities are not on file.

The sequence joins TRBV10-3 to TRBJ1-1; the D segment could be TRBD1, given 5 matching bases. The sample comprised PBMCs. This clonotype was sampled from a man between 60 and 70 years old in good health and CMV-seronegative. The CDR3 has the sequence CAISKKDTYPDTEAFF. The DNA sequence is TGTGCCATCAGCAAGAAGGACACCTACCCAGACACTGAAGCTTTCTTT.